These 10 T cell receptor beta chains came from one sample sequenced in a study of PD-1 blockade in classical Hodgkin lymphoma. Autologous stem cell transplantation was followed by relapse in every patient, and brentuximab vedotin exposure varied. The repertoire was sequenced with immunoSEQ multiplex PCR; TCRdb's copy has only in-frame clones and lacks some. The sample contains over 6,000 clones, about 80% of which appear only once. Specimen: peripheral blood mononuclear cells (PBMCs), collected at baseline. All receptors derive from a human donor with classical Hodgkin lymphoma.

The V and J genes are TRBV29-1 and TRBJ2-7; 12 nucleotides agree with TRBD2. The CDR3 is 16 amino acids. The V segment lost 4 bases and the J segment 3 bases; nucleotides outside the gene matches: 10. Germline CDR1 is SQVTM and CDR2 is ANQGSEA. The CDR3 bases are TGCAGCGTTGCCTCCGGGACTAGCGGGCCGCTCTACGAGCAGTACTTC. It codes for CSVASGTSGPLYEQYF.

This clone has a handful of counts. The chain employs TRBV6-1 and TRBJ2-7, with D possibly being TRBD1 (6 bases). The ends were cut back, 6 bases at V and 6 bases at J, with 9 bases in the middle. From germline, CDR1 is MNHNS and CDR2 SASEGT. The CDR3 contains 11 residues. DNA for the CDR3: TGTGCCAGCAGGGTAGGGGGCGAGCAGTACTTC. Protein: CASRVGGEQYF.

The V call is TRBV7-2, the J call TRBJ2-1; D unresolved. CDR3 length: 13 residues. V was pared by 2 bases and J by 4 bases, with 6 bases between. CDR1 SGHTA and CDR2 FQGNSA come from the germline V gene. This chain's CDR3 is CASSLPNYNEQFF. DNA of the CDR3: TGTGCCAGCAGCTTACCGAATTACAATGAGCAGTTCTTC.

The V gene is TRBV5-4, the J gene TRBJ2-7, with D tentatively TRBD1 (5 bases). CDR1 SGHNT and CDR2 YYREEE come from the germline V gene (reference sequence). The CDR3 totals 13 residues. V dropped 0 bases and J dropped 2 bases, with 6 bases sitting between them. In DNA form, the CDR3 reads TGTGCCAGCAGCTTGGAGGGGCCCTACGAGCAGTACTTC. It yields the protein CASSLEGPYEQYF.

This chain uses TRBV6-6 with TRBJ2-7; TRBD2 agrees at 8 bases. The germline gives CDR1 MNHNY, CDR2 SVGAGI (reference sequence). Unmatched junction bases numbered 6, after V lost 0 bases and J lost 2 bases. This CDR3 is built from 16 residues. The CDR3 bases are TGTGCCAGCAGTTACTCCTTGGCGGGAGGCCCCTACGAGCAGTACTTC. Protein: CASSYSLAGGPYEQYF.

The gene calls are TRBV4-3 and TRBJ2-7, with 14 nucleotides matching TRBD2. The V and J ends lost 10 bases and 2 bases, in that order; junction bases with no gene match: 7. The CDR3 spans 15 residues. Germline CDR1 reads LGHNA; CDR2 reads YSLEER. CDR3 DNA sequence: TGCGCCACAGGGACTAGCGGGAGAGACGCCTACGAGCAGTACTTC. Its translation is CATGTSGRDAYEQYF.

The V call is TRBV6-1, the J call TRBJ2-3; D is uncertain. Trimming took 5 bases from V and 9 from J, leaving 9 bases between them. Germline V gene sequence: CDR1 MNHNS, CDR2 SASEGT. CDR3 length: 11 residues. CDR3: CASSQAGTQYF. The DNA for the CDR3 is TGTGCCAGCAGTCAGGCCGGGACGCAGTATTTT.

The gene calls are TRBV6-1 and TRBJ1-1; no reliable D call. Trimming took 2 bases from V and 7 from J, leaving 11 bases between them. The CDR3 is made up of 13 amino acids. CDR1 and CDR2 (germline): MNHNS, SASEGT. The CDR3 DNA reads TGTGCCAGCAGTGAACCGTCCGTAAATGAAGCTTTCTTT. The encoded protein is CASSEPSVNEAFF.

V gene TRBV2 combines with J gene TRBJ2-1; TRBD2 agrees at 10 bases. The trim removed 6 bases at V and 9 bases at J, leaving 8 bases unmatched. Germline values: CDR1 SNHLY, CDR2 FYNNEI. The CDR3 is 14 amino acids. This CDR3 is CASSQLAGLSEQFF. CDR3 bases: TGTGCCAGCAGCCAACTAGCGGGATTGAGTGAGCAGTTCTTC.

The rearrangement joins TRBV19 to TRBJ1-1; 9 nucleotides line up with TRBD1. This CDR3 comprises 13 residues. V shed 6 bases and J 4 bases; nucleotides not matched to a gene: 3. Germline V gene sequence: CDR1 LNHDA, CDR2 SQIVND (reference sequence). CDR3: CASSWTGVTEAFF. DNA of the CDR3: TGTGCCAGTAGCTGGACAGGGGTCACTGAAGCTTTCTTT.